This entry describes one TCR beta chain. This sample was taken from a study of blood T cell repertoires in COVID-19. CDR1 SGHDN and CDR2 FVKESK come from the germline V gene. The CDR3 extends over 16 amino acids. After removal of 4 bases from V and 0 bases from J, the junction contained 4 bases not matched to a gene. The table came from immunoSEQ multiplex PCR; TCRdb's copy has only in-frame clones and leaves some out. The data contain a few hundred thousand clones, more than 80% of them seen just once; the ten biggest clones take up around 1.3%. The TCR was taken from a man aged 35-49 years with acute or convalescent COVID-19. The specimen sequenced was peripheral blood. The chain couples TRBV14 to TRBJ2-5, with 11 nucleotides matching TRBD1. CDR3 sequence: CASSPGTGGYQETQYF. CDR3 DNA: TGTGCCAGCAGCCCCGGGACAGGGGGTTACCAAGAGACCCAGTACTTC.